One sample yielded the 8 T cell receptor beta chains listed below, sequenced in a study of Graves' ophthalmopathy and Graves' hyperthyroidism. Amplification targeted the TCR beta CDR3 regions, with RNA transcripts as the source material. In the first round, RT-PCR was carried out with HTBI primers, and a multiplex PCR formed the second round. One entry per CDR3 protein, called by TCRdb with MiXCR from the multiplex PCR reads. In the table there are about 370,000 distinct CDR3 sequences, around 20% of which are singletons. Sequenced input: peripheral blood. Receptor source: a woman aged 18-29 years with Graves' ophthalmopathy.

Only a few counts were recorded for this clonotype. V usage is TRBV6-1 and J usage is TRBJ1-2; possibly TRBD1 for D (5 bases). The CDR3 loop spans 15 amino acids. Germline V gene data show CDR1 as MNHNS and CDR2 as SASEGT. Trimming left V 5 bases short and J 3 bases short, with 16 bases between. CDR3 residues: CASSQTLDSYYGYTF. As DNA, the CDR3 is TGTGCCAGCAGTCAAACCTTAGACAGCTACTATGGCTACACCTTC.

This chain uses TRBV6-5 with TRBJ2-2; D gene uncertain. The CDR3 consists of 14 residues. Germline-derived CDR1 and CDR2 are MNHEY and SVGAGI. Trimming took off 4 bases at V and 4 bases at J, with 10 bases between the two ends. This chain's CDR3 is CASSFLGSTGELFF. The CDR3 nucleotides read TGTGCCAGCAGTTTTTTAGGTTCCACCGGGGAGCTGTTTTTT.

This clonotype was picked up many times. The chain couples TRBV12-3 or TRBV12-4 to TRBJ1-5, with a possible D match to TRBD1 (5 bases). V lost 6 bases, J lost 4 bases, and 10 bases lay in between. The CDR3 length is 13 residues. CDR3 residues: CASRGTPNQPQHF. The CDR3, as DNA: TGTGCCAGCAGGGGGACGCCAAATCAGCCCCAGCATTTT.

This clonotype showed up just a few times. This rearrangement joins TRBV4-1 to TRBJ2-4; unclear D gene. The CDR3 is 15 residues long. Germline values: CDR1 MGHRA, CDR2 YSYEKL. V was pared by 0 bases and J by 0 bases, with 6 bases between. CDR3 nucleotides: TGCGCCAGCAGCCAAGATAGATTAGCCAAAAACATTCAGTACTTC. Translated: CASSQDRLAKNIQYF.

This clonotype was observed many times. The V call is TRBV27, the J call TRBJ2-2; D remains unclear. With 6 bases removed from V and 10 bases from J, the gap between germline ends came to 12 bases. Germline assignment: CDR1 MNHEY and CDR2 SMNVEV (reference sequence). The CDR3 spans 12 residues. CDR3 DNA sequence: TGTGCCAGCAGCCTGGGTTTTGAGGAGCTGTTTTTT. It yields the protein CASSLGFEELFF.

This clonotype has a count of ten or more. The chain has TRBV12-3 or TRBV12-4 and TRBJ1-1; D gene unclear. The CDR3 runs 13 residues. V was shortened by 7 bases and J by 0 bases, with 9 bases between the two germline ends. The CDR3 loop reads CASIWRLNTEAFF. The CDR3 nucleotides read TGTGCCAGCATCTGGAGACTGAACACTGAAGCTTTCTTT.

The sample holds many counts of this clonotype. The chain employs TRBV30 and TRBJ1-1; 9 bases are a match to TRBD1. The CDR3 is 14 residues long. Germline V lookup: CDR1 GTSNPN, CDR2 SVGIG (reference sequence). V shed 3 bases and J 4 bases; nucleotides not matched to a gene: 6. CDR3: CAWSETGGGTEAFF. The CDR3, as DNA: TGTGCCTGGAGCGAGACAGGGGGTGGCACTGAAGCTTTCTTT. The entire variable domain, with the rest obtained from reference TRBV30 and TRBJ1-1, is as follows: SQTIHQWPATLVQPVGSPLSLECTVEGTSNPNLYWYRQAAGRGLQLLFYSVGIGQISSEVPQNLSASRPQDRQFILSSKKLLLSDSGFYLCAWSETGGGTEAFFGQGTRLTVV.

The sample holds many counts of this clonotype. DNA of the CDR3: TGTGCCAGTAGTAATGACACTTGGTTGAGGACCGGGGAGCTGTTTTTT. Amino acid sequence: CASSNDTWLRTGELFF. This chain links TRBV19 with TRBJ2-2; D is undetermined. Germline assignment: CDR1 LNHDA and CDR2 SQIVND (reference sequence). Between the trimmed V and J ends, which lost 4 bases and 5 bases, there was a span of 17 bases. The CDR3 consists of 16 residues.